The sequence of this TCR beta chain was determined in a study of glioma-infiltrating T cells after dendritic cell vaccination. The CDR3 is 17 amino acids. Germline assignment: CDR1 MGHDK and CDR2 SYGVNS. Trimming stripped 0 bases from V and 4 bases from J, with 13 bases between. This clone was observed a few times. Antigen unknown. Specified time point: after dendritic cell vaccination, including at tumor progression/relapse. Before vaccination, two weeks after the third vaccination, and at progression, PBMC were collected. Study results and caveats: Patients with more pretreatment TILs had longer time to progression and survival.

The primer mix had 60 V beta and 13 J beta primers. Profiling relied on immunoSEQ multiplex PCR, and the TCRdb table lists in-frame clones only, not all of them. Here the sample spans just under 60,000 clones, about four fifths being singletons. The chain uses TRBV25-1 and TRBJ1-6; D possibly corresponds to TRBD1 (5 bases). The source is a human donor with glioblastoma. Specimen: blood, collected after dendritic cell vaccination. As DNA, the CDR3 is TGTGCCAGCAGTGAATATATTCGGGGGGGGTATAATTCACCCCTCCACTTT. As protein: CASSEYIRGGYNSPLHF. Together with reference TRBV25-1 and TRBJ1-6, the CDR3 gives the full variable domain: EADIYQTPRYLVIGTGKKITLECSQTMGHDKMYWYQQDPGMELHLIHYSYGVNSTEKGDLSSESTVSRIRTEHFPLTLESARPSHTSQYLCASSEYIRGGYNSPLHFGNGTRLTVT.